This T cell receptor (beta chain) was obtained from a study of T-cell reconstitution after alpha-beta-depleted transplantation in children (dated by TCRdb to 2015 to 2016). Notes on the research overall: The study quantitatively tracked T-cell immune reconstitution after TCRalphabeta/CD19-depleted allogeneic hematopoietic cell transplantation in children using TCR repertoire profiling.

This clonotype occurred many times. Its antigen has not been determined. Within one base of it there is no much larger clone, and no base qualities were kept. The CDR3, from cysteine to phenylalanine, totals 16 residues. CDR3 DNA only is kept here, 48 bases in frame from base 1. Per the publication, the treatment or condition label means: allogeneic hematopoietic cell transplantation with graft depleted of TCRalphabeta T cells and CD19 B cells. The children who served as transplant recipients had been given grafts of TCRalphabeta/CD19-depleted allogeneic hematopoietic cells. The library was obtained by PCR. TCRdb records Illumina HiSeq 2500 as the sequencer. TCR library preparation used molecular barcoding, with unique molecular identifiers applied to normalize quantification of the TCRbeta repertoire. Using fastp trimming at Q25 and MiXCR clonotype assembly, TCRdb reanalyzed the public sequencing data and kept in-frame beta chains. Identical CDR3 proteins give one entry, which carries the most common genes and DNA. The sample table shows some 200,000 distinct CDR3 sequences, and roughly 7.1% are seen once. The ten largest make up 5.5% to 6.5% of the sample.

General study outcomes and caveats: Hyperexpanded clone frequencies declined over subsequent months; after one year, T-cell counts and TCRbeta diversity were mostly attributed to newly produced T cells. About two months after transplant, the apparently early recovery of alphabetaT-cell counts reportedly depended on just several hundred clones that had expanded rapidly and came from non-depleted graft cells. In some patients, the high TCRbeta diversity seen at day 60 was put down to recipient T cells and intrathymic progenitors that had survived conditioning.

The specimen comprised PBMCs, sampled before TCRalphabeta/CD19-depleted stem cell transplant. The receptor was derived from a boy younger than 10 with acute lymphoblastic leukemia, due to receive a stem cell transplant. The chain employs TRBV21-1 and TRBJ2-5; the table's D gene call, TRBD1, was not cross checked with the DNA. TRBV21-1 represents a pseudogene. The CDR3: CASSTLCGQAKETQYF. DNA sequence: TGTGCCAGCAGCACCCTTTGCGGACAGGCCAAAGAGACCCAGTACTTC.